This passage covers 32 T cell receptor beta chains from one sample sequenced in a study of T cell responses to AZD1222 COVID-19 vaccine. Measured with immunoSEQ multiplex PCR; TCRdb has only the in-frame clones, and not every one. The profile shows over 140,000 clones, about nine tenths of them singletons. This sample comprised peripheral blood, obtained on day 0 of AZD1222 vaccination. Receptors were obtained from an adult in good health.

V usage is TRBV28 and J usage is TRBJ1-5; the match to TRBD1 covers 9 bases. The CDR3 runs 17 residues. Trimming at V came to 6 bases and at J to 3 bases, leaving 12 bases not matched to a gene. Germline CDR1 MDHEN, CDR2 SYDVKM. The CDR3 DNA sequence: TGTGCCAGCAGCTACCCCCTCTGGGACAGGGACAATCAGCCCCAGCATTTT. It is translated as CASSYPLWDRDNQPQHF.

The chain links TRBV2 to TRBJ2-7; the match to TRBD2 covers 13 bases. CDR3 length: 14 residues. The V gene's germline CDR1 is SNHLY and CDR2 FYNNEI. Trimming removed 5 bases from V and 7 bases from J; junction bases left unmatched: 5. CDR3 sequence reads: CASSLEGLAGEQYF. DNA of the CDR3: TGTGCCAGCAGTCTAGAGGGACTAGCGGGGGAGCAGTACTTC.

This chain links TRBV7-2 with TRBJ2-7, with no clear D. V was trimmed by 5 bases and J by 3 bases, leaving 14 bases between them. CDR3 length: 14 amino acids. Germline lookup yields CDR1 SGHTA and CDR2 FQGNSA. DNA for the CDR3: TGTGCCAGCAGCCGCACCGCTTGGGTCTACGAGCAGTACTTC. It translates to CASSRTAWVYEQYF.

The V call is TRBV28, the J call TRBJ2-1, with D possibly matching TRBD2 (7 bases). Germline CDR1 MDHEN, CDR2 SYDVKM. The CDR3 contains 15 residues. The V end was cut by 5 bases, the J end by 8 bases, with 19 bases between. The CDR3 DNA is TGTGCCAGCAGTACTGCGGGGGCCATGCAATATGAGCAGTTCTTC. The encoded protein is CASSTAGAMQYEQFF.

The J gene is TRBJ1-5, the V gene TRBV19; 10 positions agree with TRBD1. Losses at the gene ends were 6 bases for V and 2 bases for J; bases not matched to a gene: 7. Per the germline V gene, CDR1 is LNHDA and CDR2 is SQIVND (reference sequence). The CDR3 runs to 16 residues. The CDR3 DNA is TGTGCCAGTAGACCAACGGGACAGGGGCGCAATCAGCCCCAGCATTTT. This gives the protein CASRPTGQGRNQPQHF.

The V and J genes are TRBV11-1 and TRBJ1-2, with 7 bases that match TRBD1. After removal of 5 bases from V and 7 bases from J, the junction contained 10 bases not matched to a gene. The CDR3 sequence is 14 residues long. Per germline, CDR1 SGHAT and CDR2 FQDESV (reference sequence). CDR3 nucleotide sequence: TGTGCCAGCAGCCCCAGACAGGGCTCGAGTGGCTACACCTTC. Its protein is CASSPRQGSSGYTF. Complete variable domain (other parts from reference TRBV11-1 and TRBJ1-2): EAEVAQSPRYKITEKSQAVAFWCDPISGHATLYWYRQILGQGPELLVQFQDESVVDDSQLPKDRFSAERLKGVDSTLKIQPAELGDSAMYLCASSPRQGSSGYTFGSGTRLTVV.

The rearrangement uses TRBV5-5 and TRBJ2-2; D not certain. V lost 0 bases to trimming and J lost 6 bases, with 9 bases between them. The CDR3 runs 14 residues. Germline CDR1 SGHKS, CDR2 YYEKEE (reference sequence). The CDR3 region has the DNA TGTGCCAGCAGCTTGGTACCCGGGTCCGGGGAGCTGTTTTTT. It yields the protein CASSLVPGSGELFF.

The chain joins TRBV28 to TRBJ1-3; D unclear. The germline V gene encodes CDR1 MDHEN and CDR2 SYDVKM. Trimming took 5 bases from V and 4 from J, leaving 12 bases between them. The CDR3 has 14 residues. CDR3 bases: TGTGCCAGCAGTACACCATCTAAGGGAAACACCATATATTTT. It is translated as CASSTPSKGNTIYF.

V is TRBV27 and J is TRBJ1-4; no clear D gene. Germline V gene lookup returns CDR1 MNHEY and CDR2 SMNVEV (reference sequence). There are 15 residues in the CDR3. The germline V and J ends were trimmed by 1 base and 5 bases, with 11 bases remaining between them. The CDR3 region has the DNA TGTGCCAGCAGTTTATTTGGCACCCCGAATGAAAAACTGTTTTTT. Residues: CASSLFGTPNEKLFF. The full variable domain, with the rest looked up from reference TRBV27 and TRBJ1-4, is EAQVTQNPRYLITVTGKKLTVTCSQNMNHEYMSWYRQDPGLGLRQIYYSMNVEVTDKGDVPEGYKVSRKEKRNFPLILESPSPNQTSLYFCASSLFGTPNEKLFFGSGTQLSVL.

The gene calls are TRBV2 and TRBJ1-5; D not resolved. There are 16 residues in the CDR3. The V and J ends lost 5 bases and 0 bases respectively, with 14 bases between them. Per the germline V gene, CDR1 is SNHLY and CDR2 is FYNNEI. CDR3 in amino acids: CASSLASPYSNQPQHF. The CDR3, as DNA: TGTGCCAGCAGTCTTGCCAGTCCTTATAGCAATCAGCCCCAGCATTTT.

Only one count was recorded for this clone. The CDR3 sequence is CASSAPGRRRTDTQYF. The CDR3 DNA follows: TGTGCCAGTAGTGCCCCCGGACGGAGACGCACAGATACGCAGTATTTT. This sequence joins TRBV19 and TRBJ2-3; D gene unclear. V lost 5 bases and J 1 base, leaving 16 bases between the germline ends. The CDR3 runs to 16 residues. The germline gives CDR1 LNHDA, CDR2 SQIVND (reference sequence).

This chain uses TRBV24-1 with TRBJ2-5, with TRBD2 identical over 7 bases. The J segment lost 2 bases and the V segment lost 4 bases, leaving 6 bases of the junction unmatched. The CDR3 consists of 15 residues. The germline V gene encodes CDR1 KGHDR and CDR2 SFDVKD. This CDR3 reads CATSDRSSGQETQYF. The CDR3 DNA follows: TGTGCCACCAGTGACCGCTCTAGCGGTCAAGAGACCCAGTACTTC.

The chain links TRBV24-1 to TRBJ2-5; 12 nucleotides align to TRBD1. CDR3 length: 18 residues. V dropped 3 bases and J dropped 4; count of bases not matched to a gene: 11. Per the germline V gene, CDR1 is KGHDR and CDR2 is SFDVKD. CDR3 coding DNA: TGTGCCACCAGTGATATCTCAGTCGGGACAGGGGGCTCAGAGACCCAGTACTTC. This gives the protein CATSDISVGTGGSETQYF.

This CDR3 reads CASSLNRGAGYTF. The CDR3 DNA reads TGTGCCAGCAGTTTAAACAGGGGGGCTGGCTACACCTTC. The V call is TRBV27, the J call TRBJ1-2, with 8 bases aligning to TRBD1. V trimming: 2 bases; J trimming: 7 bases; junction bases outside the gene matches: 3. CDR1 and CDR2 from the germline V gene are MNHEY and SMNVEV (reference sequence). The CDR3 totals 13 residues.

The chain joins TRBV10-3 to TRBJ1-2, with D possibly TRBD1 on 6 matching bases. Trimming shortened V by 3 bases and J by 8 bases, and 13 bases separated the two germline ends. CDR3 length: 13 residues. The germline V gene encodes CDR1 ENHRY and CDR2 SYGVKD. DNA of the CDR3: TGTGCCATCAGTGACAGGGGCCAAGCGGGCTACACCTTC. Translation gives CAISDRGQAGYTF.

This clone was observed a handful of times. The rearrangement joins TRBV12-5 to TRBJ2-1; 13 bases fit TRBD2. The junction had 3 bases not matched to a gene; V was cut back by 3 bases and J by 7 bases. From germline, CDR1 is LGHNT and CDR2 FRNRAP. This CDR3 comprises 15 residues. Here the CDR3 DNA reads TGTGCTAGTGGTTTACGGACTAGCGGGGGTAATGAGCAGTTCTTC. Translating gives CASGLRTSGGNEQFF. Using reference TRBV12-5 and TRBJ2-1 for the parts outside the CDR3, the full variable domain is DARVTQTPRHKVTEMGQEVTMRCQPILGHNTVFWYRQTMMQGLELLAYFRNRAPLDDSGMPKDRFSAEMPDATLATLKIQPSEPRDSAVYFCASGLRTSGGNEQFFGPGTRLTVL.

This chain uses TRBV2 with TRBJ2-1; 9 bases are a match to TRBD2. This CDR3 is 16 amino acids long. Trimming cost V 5 bases and J 7 bases; bases outside gene matches: 12. In germline, CDR1 is SNHLY, CDR2 FYNNEI. CDR3 bases: TGTGCCAGCAGTCCTTTGCGTAGCGGGAGTATAAATGAGCAGTTCTTC. Its translation is CASSPLRSGSINEQFF.

The chain couples TRBV29-1 to TRBJ2-7; 13 nucleotides line up with TRBD2. Germline V gene data show CDR1 as SQVTM and CDR2 as ANQGSEA. The CDR3 is 17 amino acids. V shed 2 bases and J 5 bases; nucleotides not matched to a gene: 12. CDR3 coding DNA: TGCAGCGTTGAATACAGGACTAGCGGGAGAGTTCGGGACGAGCAGTACTTC. It translates to CSVEYRTSGRVRDEQYF.

This clone appeared a single time. The gene calls are TRBV3-1 (or the pseudogene TRBV3-2) and TRBJ2-1; D is ambiguous. Trimming took off 3 bases at V and 9 bases at J, with 6 bases between the two ends. From germline, CDR1 is LGHDT and CDR2 YNNKEL (reference sequence). The CDR3 runs 11 residues. The CDR3 is CASSQVGEQFF. The CDR3 DNA follows: TGTGCCAGCAGCCAGGTGGGTGAGCAGTTCTTC.

CDR3 protein: CASSRTGGIYEQYF. The DNA of the CDR3 is TGTGCCAGTAGTCGGACAGGGGGCATCTACGAGCAGTACTTC. This sequence joins TRBV19 and TRBJ2-7; TRBD1 agrees at 11 bases. J was trimmed by 3 bases and V by 5 bases; bases with no gene match: 3. The germline gives CDR1 LNHDA, CDR2 SQIVND (reference sequence). CDR3 length: 14 amino acids.

This chain connects TRBV7-9 to TRBJ1-4; 9 positions match TRBD1. This CDR3 region has 18 residues. Trimming cost V 4 bases and J 5 bases; bases outside gene matches: 14. Germline V gene sequence: CDR1 SEHNR, CDR2 FQNEAQ (reference sequence). The CDR3 DNA reads TGTGCCAGCAGCTCACCAGATTACTCCGGGACAGGGAATGAAAAACTGTTTTTT. This codes for CASSSPDYSGTGNEKLFF.

The CDR3 coding sequence is TGTGCCAGCCGGGGGGGGCTGAGCAATCAGCCCCAGCATTTT. Its protein is CASRGGLSNQPQHF. The chain uses TRBV6-5 and TRBJ1-5; tentative D call: TRBD1 (6 bases). Germline loops: CDR1 MNHEY, CDR2 SVGAGI. With 8 bases removed from V and 1 base from J, the gap between germline ends came to 12 bases. The CDR3 consists of 14 residues.

The chain links TRBV5-1 to TRBJ2-1; D is unclear. V lost 0 bases and J 0 bases, leaving 13 bases between the germline ends. The CDR3 runs 17 residues. Germline V gene data show CDR1 as SGHRS and CDR2 as YFSETQ. As DNA, the CDR3 is TGCGCCAGCAGCTTGGGGCAGGCTAGAAGCTCCTACAATGAGCAGTTCTTC. Amino acid sequence: CASSLGQARSSYNEQFF.

V and J are TRBV19 and TRBJ1-3; D perhaps matches TRBD1 (6 bases). Trimming removed 7 bases from V and 4 bases from J, with 20 bases in between. This CDR3 spans 16 amino acids. The germline V gene has CDR1 LNHDA and CDR2 SQIVND (reference sequence). CDR3 DNA sequence: TGTGCCAGTACTTGGGGACACCTAGGCCGGGGAAACACCATATATTTT. Residues: CASTWGHLGRGNTIYF.

This chain uses TRBV5-1 with TRBJ1-3; TRBD1 aligns across 7 bases. From germline, CDR1 is SGHRS and CDR2 YFSETQ. The J segment lost 4 bases and the V segment lost 3 bases, leaving 1 base of the junction unmatched. This CDR3 has 13 amino acids. The CDR3 DNA reads as TGCGCCAGCAGCTCGACAGGGGGAAACACCATATATTTT. Translated: CASSSTGGNTIYF.

The J gene is TRBJ2-7, the V gene TRBV3-1 (or the pseudogene TRBV3-2); D is possibly TRBD1 or TRBD2 (5 bases each). The CDR3 extends over 18 amino acids. The germline gives CDR1 LGHDT, CDR2 YNNKEL (reference sequence). Trimming left V 0 bases short and J 3 bases short, with 21 bases between. The CDR3 region has the DNA TGTGCCAGCAGCCAAGAGAAATGGGGCGCTGCGGGTTTCTACGAGCAGTACTTC. This codes for CASSQEKWGAAGFYEQYF.

The V gene is TRBV5-4, the J gene TRBJ2-1; no reliable D call. Germline CDR1 reads SGHNT; CDR2 reads YYREEE (reference sequence). V lost 2 bases, J lost 4 bases, and 10 bases lay in between. The CDR3 is 14 amino acids. CDR3 DNA sequence: TGTGCCAGCAGCTTTCCGAACTCATACAATGAGCAGTTCTTC. Translating gives CASSFPNSYNEQFF.

The V gene is TRBV28, the J gene TRBJ1-1, with a tentative D call TRBD1 (6 bases). There are 13 residues in the CDR3. The germline V gene encodes CDR1 MDHEN and CDR2 SYDVKM. V was pared by 3 bases and J by 5 bases, with 10 bases between. This chain's CDR3 is CASSLDSSTEAFF. The CDR3, as DNA: TGTGCCAGCAGTTTGGACAGTAGTACTGAAGCTTTCTTT.

V and J are TRBV28 and TRBJ1-4; TRBD1 might be the D (5 bases). Trimming cost V 4 bases and J 7 bases, with 16 bases left between them. CDR1 is MDHEN and CDR2 is SYDVKM in the germline V gene. The CDR3 sequence is 15 residues long. CDR3 in DNA: TGTGCCAGCAGTTCAACTCCAGGGATAAGTGAAAAACTGTTTTTT. Its protein is CASSSTPGISEKLFF.

The J gene is TRBJ1-2, the V gene TRBV15, with 11 bases lining up with TRBD1. CDR1 and CDR2 from the germline V gene are LNHNV and YYDKDF (reference sequence). The CDR3 consists of 14 residues. J gave up 8 bases and V 10 bases, and 12 bases lay outside the gene matches. CDR3 DNA sequence: TGTGCCATCCAACCCGGACAGGGGGCAGGGGGCTACACCTTC. Amino acid sequence: CAIQPGQGAGGYTF.

V and J are TRBV7-9 and TRBJ2-2; 10 nucleotides match TRBD2. The CDR3 covers 19 residues. After removal of 5 bases from V and 0 bases from J, the junction contained 12 bases not matched to a gene. The germline V gene encodes CDR1 SEHNR and CDR2 FQNEAQ (reference sequence). The CDR3 DNA reads as TGTGCCAGCAGCGAATATCCGGGACTAGCGTACGCGAACACCGGGGAGCTGTTTTTT. Protein product: CASSEYPGLAYANTGELFF.

This chain links TRBV27 with TRBJ2-7; D gene unclear. Germline V CDR1 and CDR2: MNHEY, SMNVEV (reference sequence). The ends were cut back, 5 bases at V and 1 base at J, with 15 bases in the middle. The length of the CDR3 is 15 residues. The CDR3 reads CASSRRHLISYEQYF. The CDR3 DNA is TGTGCCAGCAGTCGAAGACATTTGATATCCTACGAGCAGTACTTC.